The source of this TCR beta chain is a study of beta chain features in type 1 diabetes listed by TCRdb under 2018. General notes on the study: Mean age, gender distribution, total cell number and subset yield did not differ between patients and healthy donors. A total of 90 million to 120 million sorted cells were examined across all samples, and a strong correlation was observed between cell number per subset and RNA yield. Naive and central memory subsets were obtained from all 30 or so donors, but regulatory and stem cell-like memory subsets were isolated from only 8 patients and roughly eight healthy donors. The study compared the TCRB repertoires of sorted circulating CD4+ T cell subsets in recently diagnosed type 1 diabetes patients with those in matched healthy donors. General study outcomes and caveats: Naive, central memory and regulatory TCRB repertoires appeared to be more alike among patients than among healthy donors. Because cDNA was sequenced instead of genomic DNA, activated cells with high expression could be over-represented, although the groups did not differ in activation or CD3 levels. At VDJ recombination sites, type 1 diabetes patients had fewer insertions and more deleted nucleotides, which implies abnormalities in thymic rearrangement. Shorter templates might be favored by PCR, yet because patient and control samples were amplified and corrected together, any such skew would affect both groups equally. In all four CD4+ subsets, TCRB CDR3 length was moderately but significantly shorter in type 1 diabetes patients. HLA sub-analyses involved small numbers of individuals, so any influence of HLA type on TCRB rearrangement remained unresolved.

V is cut back by 7 bases and J by 6 bases, with 10 bases in the junction unmatched. CDR1 and CDR2 were assigned from the germline V gene as SGHRS and YFSETQ. The CDR3 has 14 amino acids, counting the end cysteine and phenylalanine. Of all the DNA, just the CDR3 is kept, 42 bases in frame from base 1. The entire amount of isolated RNA was reverse transcribed using the High Capacity cDNA Reverse Transcription Kit, so the sequenced TCRB transcripts were expressed ones. Deep immunoSEQ sequencing was performed on naive, central memory and regulatory T cell samples, with an average of roughly 3.6 million total reads per sample. After sorted cells were lysed in RLT buffer, RNA was extracted with DNase-treated RNeasy Micro or Mini kits, with the choice depending on cell number. To prevent cross-contamination, each cell subset was processed individually, whereas patient and healthy donor samples were processed jointly. The immunoSEQ multiplex PCR was used to amplify TCRB sequences from cDNA, yielding 87-bp fragments that span the CDR3 region. Sequencing of the amplicons was done on the Illumina HiSeq platform. From the authors' description of their analysis: Synthetic template baselines were used to correct PCR bias computationally, reads within Hamming distance 2 were collapsed, and singletons that could not be merged were discarded. By aligning reads against IMGT, V, D and J genes, CDR3 length, and insertions or deletions at six rearrangement sites were assigned. Within each subset, clonotype counts were normalized to the number of sorted cells before true diversity and Gini coefficients were calculated with the tcR R package. The overlap coefficient, calculated on TCRB nucleotide sequences, was used to measure repertoire sharing. This immuneACCESS table, as held by TCRdb, lists in-frame sequences with V and J called but not all clones. Of the missing ones, under half trace to an unresolved V gene in checked studies; the others have no known cause. V and J calls and clone size come straight from that table; D and trimming were deduced from the DNA. For this sample the table gives a few hundred thousand clones, of which over 9% were detected only once. The ten largest make up 0.45% to 0.65% of the sample.

Each donor gave one peripheral blood draw, averaging roughly 120 mL, which was collected into heparinised tubes. A BD FACSAria II and a panel including CD45RO, CCR7, CD25, CD127, CD95 and CD27 were used to sort naive, central memory, regulatory and stem cell-like memory CD4+ T cells. Purity was above 95% for every sorted population. PBMCs were isolated immediately by Lymphoprep density gradient centrifugation and stained directly without culture. So that batch effects would be minimized, each experiment stained and sorted samples in pairs, pairing one healthy donor with one patient. This clone came up a few times. Its cognate antigen has yet to be identified. Per-base qualities were not stored, and no clone one base away is much larger.

The specimen was central memory CD4+ T cells from blood. The source is a man in his thirties or forties with type 1 diabetes. The V and J segments used are TRBV5-1 and TRBJ2-1, and 7 junction bases match TRBD1. CDR3 protein: CASYRGSPLNEQFF. The DNA sequence is given as TGCGCCAGCTACAGGGGCTCCCCCCTCAATGAGCAGTTCTTC.